Listed below are T cell receptor beta chains from one sample, sequenced in a study of blood T cell repertoires in COVID-19. Sequencing was performed with immunoSEQ multiplex PCR; in TCRdb, only in-frame clones are kept and a portion is missing. This sample yields over 150,000 clones, of which roughly 88% are seen a single time; 15% to 20% belongs to the top ten. The sequencing input was peripheral blood. These receptors were obtained from a man aged 50-59 years with COVID-19, enrolled during active disease. The CDR3 runs from the conserved cysteine through the conserved F or W. The order of the fields is J gene, V gene, clone size, CDR3 protein. Rows may omit the clone size; those that give it use once, few, many or a size class.

TRBJ2-5 TRBV2 NA CASRPGTGGGETQYF
TRBJ1-1 TRBV29-1 NA CSVERLNTEAFF
TRBJ1-5 TRBV6-5 NA CASSLAGDDQPQHF
TRBJ2-7 TRBV5-1 once CASSPRGGPYEQYF
TRBJ2-7 TRBV4-2 NA CASSQAPSGLAGGGEQYF
TRBJ1-1 TRBV5-1 NA CASSPDRGTEAFF
TRBJ2-7 TRBV7-2 NA CASSLVRNHYEQYF
TRBJ2-3 TRBV18 NA CASSRAISGSGTDTQYF
TRBJ2-6 TRBV2 NA CASSDPGVGANVLTF
TRBJ2-1 TRBV5-5 NA CASSPNWGPSGIKNEQFF
TRBJ1-5 TRBV6-5 once CASSYGGHQPQHF
TRBJ2-3 TRBV19 NA CASSIARGRDTQYF
TRBJ1-1 TRBV6-6 NA CASSWDRGNTEAFF
TRBJ2-3 TRBV6-4 many CASSPRGETSTDTQYF
TRBJ2-7 TRBV19 NA CASRIGTGVSYEQYF
TRBJ2-2 TRBV3-1/TRBV3-2 NA CASSQGSGFTGELFF
TRBJ2-2 TRBV19 NA CASSVESGGGYTGELFF
TRBJ2-5 TRBV5-1 NA CASSRLGGRARETQYF
TRBJ1-3 TRBV9 NA CASSVGGTGGHSGNTIYF
TRBJ2-5 TRBV5-6 NA CASSMDRGDGTQYF
TRBJ2-5 TRBV5-6 NA CASSSPIGQAEETQYF
TRBJ2-7 TRBV7-9 NA CASSSAYEQYF
TRBJ1-2 TRBV11-2 once CASSPQGAGNYGYTF
TRBJ2-5 TRBV11-2 NA CASSLDGTAQETQYF
TRBJ2-7 TRBV5-1 NA CASSLDTLSTYEQYF
TRBJ1-2 TRBV19 NA CASSIAEGGWYGYTF
TRBJ1-4 TRBV2 once CASSGARNEKLFF
TRBJ2-5 TRBV5-1 NA CASSGTTLAGGETQYF
TRBJ1-4 TRBV24-1 once CATSDRQGKPNEKLFF
TRBJ1-1 TRBV5-6 NA CASSLRPGNTEAFF
TRBJ2-1 TRBV2 NA CASSERTSGRMGDEQFF
TRBJ2-2 TRBV14 NA CASSLRQGTLDTGELFF
TRBJ1-5 TRBV18 NA CASSPSQGGIQPQHF
TRBJ2-1 TRBV5-1 NA CASSLGGLAGGPLNEQFF
TRBJ1-1 TRBV5-1 once CASSLAYGQIMNTEAFF
TRBJ2-7 TRBV2 NA CASRRSGGSYEQYF
TRBJ2-1 TRBV29-1 NA CSALTSGRAGEQFF
TRBJ1-2 TRBV6-1 NA CASSEGTDSRYGYTF
TRBJ1-4 TRBV5-5 NA CASSSGTGNEKLFF
TRBJ1-6 TRBV20-1 NA CSASDNGAFALSPLHF
TRBJ1-2 TRBV4-2 few CASSQGGYREIGYTF
TRBJ2-1 TRBV6-1 NA CASRDLAGAYNEQFF
TRBJ1-2 TRBV6-2/TRBV6-3 few CASSYSGEINYGYTF
TRBJ2-2 TRBV3-1/TRBV3-2 NA CASSQTSGGGTGELFF
TRBJ2-7 TRBV5-4 NA CASSARDRGQNYEQYF
TRBJ2-4 TRBV2 NA CASSEARGGSSLGAKNIQYF
TRBJ2-7 TRBV5-1 NA CASSQQGREQYF
TRBJ2-1 TRBV18 NA CASSPAMVGDNEQFF
TRBJ2-3 TRBV5-6 NA CASSPQTAARTDTQYF
TRBJ2-2 TRBV9 NA CASSALPRPGLNTGELFF
TRBJ2-5 TRBV3-1/TRBV3-2 NA CASSLNSGRETQYF
TRBJ1-2 TRBV10-3 once CAISEGTPKRPNYGYTF